Sequencing of this TCR beta chain was carried out in a study of T-cell reconstitution after alpha-beta-depleted transplantation in children. Only a few counts were recorded for this clonotype. Preparation of the TCRbeta library involved a method that used unique molecular identifiers. One entry per CDR3 protein results from TCRdb running MiXCR on the PCR reads. The profile shows roughly 610,000 distinct CDR3 sequences, 10% of them singletons. The CDR3 length is 15 residues. Trimming shortened V by 2 bases and J by 4 bases, and 11 bases separated the two germline ends. Germline CDR1 reads SGHVS; CDR2 reads FNYEAQ.

The chain employs TRBV7-6 and TRBJ2-2; possible D gene TRBD1, 5 bases. The origin of this receptor is a human donor who donated a stem cell graft to a child with acute myeloid leukemia. The sequenced sample was PBMCs from the stem cell graft donor, obtained from the stem cell graft. CDR3 in amino acids: CASSLQGRGTGELFF. CDR3 in DNA: TGTGCCAGCAGCTTACAGGGAAGAGGCACCGGGGAGCTGTTTTTT.